A selection of T cell receptor beta chains follows, all from one sample in a study of cytomegalovirus exposure and HLA in healthy donors. Only in-frame clones appear in the TCRdb table, and some are missing; sequencing was by immunoSEQ multiplex PCR. Among around 110,000 clones, around two thirds were seen once, and the ten largest hold over 8.5%. Material for sequencing was PBMCs. The receptors here all came from a woman between 40 and 50 years old in good health and CMV-seropositive. CDR3s include the opening cysteine and the closing phenylalanine or tryptophan. The order of the fields is J gene, CDR3 length, clone size, D gene, V gene, CDR3 protein, CDR3 DNA. A D gene is named only where the DNA matches it firmly. Some rows have no size entry. The others give once, few or many, or a class for an expanded clone.

>TRBJ2-4|15|.|.|TRBV2
CASSVEAMAKNIQYF
TGTGCCAGCAGTGTAGAGGCGATGGCCAAAAACATTCAGTACTTC
>TRBJ2-7|16|few|TRBD2|TRBV2
CASSKNSGGSSYEQYF
TGTGCCAGCAGCAAGAATAGCGGGGGTAGCTCCTACGAGCAGTACTTC
>TRBJ1-1|12|.|TRBD1|TRBV14
CASSIGGPEAFF
TGTGCCAGCAGCATAGGGGGCCCTGAAGCTTTCTTT
>TRBJ2-2|19|.|TRBD1|TRBV7-6
CASSLDWTGGAADTGELFF
TGTGCCAGCAGCTTAGATTGGACAGGGGGCGCCGCGGACACCGGGGAGCTGTTTTTT
>TRBJ1-5|15|.|.|TRBV19
CASSPYRWSNQPQHF
TGTGCCAGTAGCCCTTACAGGTGGAGCAATCAGCCCCAGCATTTT
>TRBJ1-1|13|.|TRBD1|TRBV19
CASSSIQGSEAFF
TGTGCCAGTAGTTCGATACAGGGGTCTGAAGCTTTCTTT
>TRBJ2-1|15|.|.|TRBV28
CASRIFSGGYNEQFF
TGTGCCAGCAGGATATTCTCCGGAGGGTACAATGAGCAGTTCTTC
>TRBJ2-7|16|.|TRBD2|TRBV27
CASSQPGTRGRYEQYF
TGTGCCAGCAGTCAACCCGGGACTAGGGGGAGATACGAGCAGTACTTC
>TRBJ1-1|13|few|.|TRBV2
CASSPTYSREAFF
TGTGCCAGCAGTCCTACTTATTCCCGCGAAGCTTTCTTT
>TRBJ2-1|14|.|.|TRBV4-3
CASSQDWAENEQFF
TGCGCCAGCAGCCAAGATTGGGCCGAAAATGAGCAGTTCTTC
>TRBJ1-1|14|few|TRBD1|TRBV7-2
CASRPGQGYTEAFF
TGTGCCAGCAGACCCGGACAGGGGTACACTGAAGCTTTCTTT
>TRBJ2-2|15|.|TRBD2|TRBV7-9
CASSRRTSIVGELFF
TGTGCCAGCAGCCGTAGGACTAGTATCGTCGGGGAGCTGTTTTTT
>TRBJ1-2|15|few|TRBD1|TRBV4-1
CASSAPGQGVYGYTF
TGCGCCAGCAGCGCGCCGGGACAGGGGGTCTATGGCTACACCTTC
>TRBJ2-1|16|few|TRBD2|TRBV5-1
CASSLDPAGTPNEQFF
TGCGCCAGCAGCTTGGACCCAGCGGGGACTCCCAATGAGCAGTTCTTC
>TRBJ2-7|15|.|TRBD1|TRBV6-5
CASSKTGTGGHEQYF
TGTGCCAGCAGCAAAACCGGGACAGGGGGACACGAGCAGTACTTC
>TRBJ1-5|14|once|.|TRBV7-9
CASSLAGGNQPQHF
TGTGCCAGCAGCTTAGCAGGGGGCAATCAGCCCCAGCATTTT
>TRBJ2-1|12|.|.|TRBV7-9
CASSLAGHEQFF
TGTGCCAGCAGCTTAGCGGGCCATGAGCAGTTCTTC
>TRBJ2-3|13|.|.|TRBV7-9
CASSPLSGDTQYF
TGTGCCAGCAGCCCACTCTCAGGGGATACGCAGTATTTT
>TRBJ2-3|12|.|.|TRBV7-2
CASSLSTDTQYF
TGTGCCAGCAGCCTCAGCACAGATACGCAGTATTTT
>TRBJ2-1|15|few|TRBD2|TRBV5-4
CASSQDASGYNEQFF
TGTGCCAGCAGCCAGGATGCTAGCGGGTACAATGAGCAGTTCTTC
>TRBJ1-2|13|.|.|TRBV9
CASSHRANYGYTF
TGTGCCAGCAGCCACAGAGCTAACTATGGCTACACCTTC
>TRBJ1-1|15|.|TRBD1|TRBV5-1
CASSLRQGAGTEAFF
TGCGCCAGCAGCCTAAGACAGGGGGCTGGCACTGAAGCTTTCTTT
>TRBJ2-1|13|.|TRBD1|TRBV5-1
CASSLDRANEQFF
TGCGCCAGCAGCTTAGACAGGGCGAATGAGCAGTTCTTC
>TRBJ1-6|18|few|TRBD1|TRBV27
CASSSLLRGQGGNSPLHF
TGTGCCAGCAGTTCCCTTTTACGTGGACAGGGTGGTAATTCACCCCTCCACTTT
>TRBJ2-1|15|.|TRBD2|TRBV5-4
CASSLASGSGNEQFF
TGTGCCAGCAGCTTGGCTAGCGGGAGCGGAAATGAGCAGTTCTTC
>TRBJ2-3|14|.|TRBD2|TRBV27
CASRPSGSGDTQYF
TGTGCCAGCAGGCCCAGCGGGAGTGGAGATACGCAGTATTTT
>TRBJ1-1|13|.|.|TRBV11-1
CASSFRQGTEAFF
TGTGCCAGCAGCTTCCGTCAGGGCACTGAAGCTTTCTTT
>TRBJ2-2|14|.|.|TRBV6-4
CASAAAANTGELFF
TGTGCCAGCGCAGCCGCGGCGAACACCGGGGAGCTGTTTTTT
>TRBJ1-1|14|.|TRBD1|TRBV27
CASRTGDLNTEAFF
TGTGCCAGCAGAACAGGGGACCTGAACACTGAAGCTTTCTTT
>TRBJ1-5|15|once|TRBD1|TRBV28
CASSSQGGSNQPQHF
TGTGCCAGCAGTTCGCAGGGGGGTAGCAATCAGCCCCAGCATTTT
>TRBJ2-5|13|few|TRBD1|TRBV2
CASSGDSQETQYF
TGTGCCAGCAGTGGGGACAGTCAAGAGACCCAGTACTTC
>TRBJ1-5|15|.|.|TRBV6-1
CASSEAGRYNQPQHF
TGTGCCAGCAGTGAAGCTGGGCGCTACAATCAGCCCCAGCATTTT
>TRBJ1-2|17|.|.|TRBV28
CASSRWQGSSPSYGYTF
TGTGCCAGCAGTCGGTGGCAGGGGTCTTCCCCGTCCTATGGCTACACCTTC
>TRBJ2-2|15|few|.|TRBV4-2
CASRVLAGDTGELFF
TGTGCCAGCAGGGTATTAGCAGGGGACACCGGGGAGCTGTTTTTT
>TRBJ2-2|16|.|.|TRBV7-3
CASSLTGLANTGELFF
TGTGCCAGCAGCTTAACTGGGCTAGCCAACACCGGGGAGCTGTTTTTT
>TRBJ2-7|15|.|.|TRBV7-2
CASSLGGGLNYEQYF
TGTGCCAGCAGCCTTGGGGGCGGGTTAAACTACGAGCAGTACTTC
>TRBJ1-1|13|.|.|TRBV19
CASSTGRDTEAFF
TGTGCCAGTAGTACCGGCAGGGACACTGAAGCTTTCTTT
>TRBJ2-5|15|.|.|TRBV7-9
CASSGSAGARETQYF
TGTGCCAGCAGCGGTTCTGCGGGGGCGAGGGAGACCCAGTACTTC
>TRBJ1-1|15|.|TRBD1|TRBV28
CASSLARDRGTEAFF
TGTGCCAGCAGTTTAGCCCGGGACAGGGGCACTGAAGCTTTCTTT
>TRBJ1-4|14|.|.|TRBV6-1
CASSEARHNEKLFF
TGTGCCAGCAGTGAAGCTCGACATAATGAAAAACTGTTTTTT
>TRBJ1-5|14|.|TRBD1|TRBV19
CASVQGGEGQPQHF
TGTGCCAGTGTACAGGGGGGAGAGGGTCAGCCCCAGCATTTT
>TRBJ2-1|15|.|TRBD2|TRBV28
CASTPLADSYNEQFF
TGTGCCAGCACCCCCCTAGCGGACTCCTACAATGAGCAGTTCTTC
>TRBJ2-5|14|.|.|TRBV4-2
CASSQDVVQETQYF
TGTGCCAGCAGCCAAGATGTCGTCCAAGAGACCCAGTACTTC
>TRBJ1-2|16|.|.|TRBV4-1
CASSQVSIRGSNGYTF
TGCGCCAGCAGCCAAGTTTCCATCAGGGGAAGTAATGGCTACACCTTC